The T cell receptor beta chain described here comes from a study of blood T cell repertoires in COVID-19 (TCRdb year 2020). For context, the study as a whole: Collaborator samples came from the United States, Italy and Spain and covered acute and convalescent phases of COVID-19. The repertoires were made available in a free public database intended to serve as a resource for research on the immune response to SARS-CoV-2. The prospective study material was composed of cDNA or gDNA derived from T cells, B-cell-depleted T cells, or PBMCs. The samples were drawn from two sources: the first 160 participants of the ongoing ImmuneRACE study, and over 1,000 subjects contributed by 6 global collaborators. Where available, HLA class I and class II types were obtained from metadata supplied by the sample provider rather than from assay-based typing. Deeply sampled blood TCRbeta repertoires from subjects exposed to, actively infected with, or recovered from COVID-19 were included in the dataset. A de-identified subject ID, COVID-19 status, age in years and sex were almost always included in the sample metadata. The paper as a whole reports these results and caveats: The quantity of clinical and demographic metadata differed by source and by participant and was supplied without curation.

Whole blood was collected in K2EDTA tubes by collaborating institutions according to the institutions' own protocols. Collaborator samples were shipped for TCRbeta analysis as frozen whole blood, isolated PBMCs, or DNA extracted from either sample type. TCRbeta CDR3 regions were amplified from genomic DNA by means of the immunoSEQ Assay, a bias-controlled multiplex PCR. The authors' pipeline ran thus. Within the assay, amplification of reference gene primers was used to estimate how many nucleated cells each sample contained. Sequence reads were collapsed and filtered to measure the absolute abundance of every unique TCRbeta CDR3 rearrangement. Productive Simpson clonality was computed per sample as the square root of Simpson's diversity index over productive rearrangements. TCRdb obtained this table from immuneACCESS and retained in-frame rearrangements with V and J assigned. These tables miss some clones; where compared with another copy, unresolved V genes account for less than half of the shortfall, and the remainder is unexplained. The V and J calls and the clone size are those of that table, but D and trimming were determined from the DNA. For this sample there are around 190,000 clones; roughly 91% appear just once. Approximately 4.5% of the sample rests with the top ten.

About this clone: Its recognized antigen is unknown. No quality values exist for individual bases; no much larger clone is one base distant.

V is cut by 0 bases and J by 4 bases, and the space between the germline ends is 10 bases. Reading the germline V gene gives CDR1 SGHTA and CDR2 FQGNSA. The CDR3 numbers 15 residues from cysteine through phenylalanine. Just the 45-base CDR3 DNA is kept, in frame starting at base 1. Input material: peripheral blood. The TCR sequence derives from a human donor in a cohort sampled during active COVID-19. The rearrangement joined TRBV7-2 to TRBJ1-3, and TRBD1 may be the D gene, going by 5 matching bases. The DNA reads TGTGCCAGCAGCTTAGCAGGGGTAATGGGAAACACCATATATTTT. It encodes CASSLAGVMGNTIYF.